This passage covers 23 T cell receptor beta chains from one sample sequenced in a study of blood T cell repertoires in COVID-19. Profiling relied on immunoSEQ multiplex PCR, and the TCRdb table lists in-frame clones only, not all of them. The data contain approximately 100,000 clones, 75% to 90% of them singletons. Sequencing was performed on peripheral blood. The origin of the receptors is a human donor in a cohort sampled during active or convalescent COVID-19.

CDR3 protein: CASSRGQVDPYEQYF. The CDR3, as DNA: TGTGCCAGCTCACGGGGACAGGTGGACCCCTACGAGCAGTACTTC. The J gene is TRBJ2-7, the V gene TRBV18, with 8 positions matching TRBD1. V dropped 4 bases and J dropped 2; count of bases not matched to a gene: 7. Germline V gene data show CDR1 as KGHSH and CDR2 as LQKENI. CDR3 length equals 15 residues. Drawing the rest from reference TRBV18 and TRBJ2-7, the complete variable domain is NAGVMQNPRHLVRRRGQEARLRCSPMKGHSHVYWYRQLPEEGLKFMVYLQKENIIDESGMPKERFSAEFPKEGPSILRIQQVVRGDSAAYFCASSRGQVDPYEQYFGPGTRLTVT.

CDR3 amino acids: CASSEALIRGVSGKLFF. The CDR3 nucleotides read TGTGCCAGCAGTGAGGCCCTGATCAGGGGGGTATCTGGAAAACTGTTTTTT. The chain uses TRBV6-1 and TRBJ1-4, with 7 nucleotides matching TRBD1. Germline V gene data show CDR1 as MNHNS and CDR2 as SASEGT. The CDR3 totals 17 residues. The ends lost 3 bases at V and 10 bases at J; junction bases unmatched: 17.

This clone was recorded only once. The V call is TRBV5-1, the J call TRBJ2-1, with no clear D. The CDR3 contains 13 residues. Germline CDR1 reads SGHRS; CDR2 reads YFSETQ. V dropped 0 bases and J dropped 7 bases, with 8 bases sitting between them. The DNA for the CDR3 is TGCGCCAGCAGCTTGGCAAGCGAGAATGAGCAGTTCTTC. Protein sequence: CASSLASENEQFF.

The chain is built from TRBV6-5 and TRBJ1-1; no reliable D call. Germline V gene sequence: CDR1 MNHEY, CDR2 SVGAGI. The CDR3 spans 13 residues. Trimming shortened V by 5 bases and J by 0 bases, and 7 bases separated the two germline ends. The chain's CDR3 is CASSLRMNTEAFF. CDR3 bases: TGTGCCAGCAGTCTTAGAATGAACACTGAAGCTTTCTTT.

The genes are TRBV7-6 and TRBJ2-1; 7 bases are a match to TRBD2. Germline loops: CDR1 SGHVS, CDR2 FNYEAQ. The CDR3 sequence is 16 residues long. Trimming at V came to 2 bases and at J to 7 bases, leaving 11 bases not matched to a gene. DNA for the CDR3: TGTGCCAGCAGCTTAAACCCGGGGAGGGGCCTAAATGAGCAGTTCTTC. Translated, it gives CASSLNPGRGLNEQFF.

The rearrangement joins TRBV9 to TRBJ2-2, with a weak D call TRBD1 (6 bases). This CDR3 region has 19 residues. V lost 4 bases and J lost 0, with 22 bases in between. Germline V gene sequence: CDR1 SGDLS, CDR2 YYNGEE. CDR3: CASSKAQGSIISNTGELFF. The CDR3 DNA reads as TGTGCCAGCAGCAAAGCCCAGGGGAGTATCATTTCGAACACCGGGGAGCTGTTTTTT. The whole variable domain, remainder taken from reference TRBV9 and TRBJ2-2, is DSGVTQTPKHLITATGQRVTLRCSPRSGDLSVYWYQQSLDQGLQFLIQYYNGEERAKGNILERFSAQQFPDLHSELNLSSLELGDSALYFCASSKAQGSIISNTGELFFGEGSRLTVL.

The chain recombines TRBV6-5 with TRBJ1-1, with no clear D. The V end was cut by 2 bases, the J end by 1 base, with 11 bases between. Germline CDR1 MNHEY, CDR2 SVGAGI. The CDR3 length is 15 residues. CDR3 bases: TGTGCCAGCAGTTACGCCCCCCGGGGGAACACTGAAGCTTTCTTT. Amino acid sequence: CASSYAPRGNTEAFF.

The CDR3 reads CASSSHGGANTGELFF. CDR3 nucleotide sequence: TGTGCCAGCAGCTCGCACGGGGGGGCGAACACCGGGGAGCTGTTTTTT. The chain carries TRBV7-3 and TRBJ2-2; the match to TRBD2 covers 8 bases. This CDR3 has 16 amino acids. J was trimmed by 0 bases and V by 4 bases; bases with no gene match: 4. Germline V CDR1 and CDR2: SGHTA, FQGTGA.

DNA of the CDR3: TGTGCCAGTAGCCTTGAAGACAGGGAAAGCAACACCATATATTTT. Its protein product is CASSLEDRESNTIYF. This chain links TRBV19 with TRBJ1-3, with TRBD1 identical over 7 bases. From germline, CDR1 is LNHDA and CDR2 SQIVND (reference sequence). The CDR3 extends over 15 amino acids. The trim removed 6 bases at V and 7 bases at J, leaving 12 bases unmatched.

CDR3 bases: TGTGCCAGCAGCACGGGACAGGGGTCACGGTATGGCTACACCTTC. This sequence encodes CASSTGQGSRYGYTF. The gene calls are TRBV7-2 and TRBJ1-2, with 10 bases aligning to TRBD1. Germline V gene data show CDR1 as SGHTA and CDR2 as FQGNSA. Unmatched junction bases numbered 8, after V lost 5 bases and J lost 5 bases. This CDR3 contains 15 residues.

The V and J genes are TRBV12-3 or TRBV12-4 and TRBJ1-2, with unresolved D. The V gene lost 3 bases and the J gene lost 4 bases, with 9 bases spanning the gap. The CDR3 runs 13 residues. The CDR3 DNA reads as TGTGCCAGCAGTTTCGGGGTTAGCTATGGCTACACCTTC. The encoded protein is CASSFGVSYGYTF.

This clone has more than one count but fewer than ten. V gene TRBV24-1 combines with J gene TRBJ1-4; possibly TRBD1 for D (5 bases). CDR1 and CDR2 from the germline V gene are KGHDR and SFDVKD. This CDR3 spans 13 amino acids. V lost 3 bases and J lost 8, with 9 bases in between. CDR3 sequence reads: CATSDLGGEKLFF. The CDR3 DNA is TGTGCCACCAGTGATCTGGGGGGAGAAAAACTGTTTTTT.

J is TRBJ1-1 and V is TRBV5-5; a possible D gene is TRBD1 (6 bases). Germline values: CDR1 SGHKS, CDR2 YYEKEE (reference sequence). V gave up 4 bases and J gave up 5 bases, with 18 bases separating them. This CDR3 comprises 15 residues. The CDR3 region is CASSADQGRGTEAFF. CDR3 nucleotides: TGTGCCAGCAGCGCAGATCAGGGGAGGGGTACTGAAGCTTTCTTT.

The rearrangement uses TRBV5-1 and TRBJ1-6; 7 positions match TRBD1. Germline loops: CDR1 SGHRS, CDR2 YFSETQ. CDR3 length equals 14 residues. V trimming: 4 bases; J trimming: 7 bases; junction bases outside the gene matches: 5. This CDR3 is CASSQDRKNSPLHF. CDR3 DNA: TGCGCCAGCAGCCAGGACAGGAAAAATTCACCCCTCCACTTT.

The rearrangement joins TRBV18 to TRBJ2-3; D not certain. V was clipped by 4 bases and J by 6 bases, with 8 bases between them. The CDR3 has 12 amino acids. Per germline, CDR1 KGHSH and CDR2 LQKENI. In nucleotides, the CDR3 is TGTGCCAGCTCACTGAGTAGCGATACGCAGTATTTT. Its translation is CASSLSSDTQYF. The variable domain in full, completed from reference TRBV18 and TRBJ2-3, reads NAGVMQNPRHLVRRRGQEARLRCSPMKGHSHVYWYRQLPEEGLKFMVYLQKENIIDESGMPKERFSAEFPKEGPSILRIQQVVRGDSAAYFCASSLSSDTQYFGPGTRLTVL.

This clone was observed once. This chain links TRBV3-1 (or the pseudogene TRBV3-2) with TRBJ2-7, with TRBD1 matching 8 bases. V lost 4 bases to trimming and J lost 2 bases; unmatched junction nucleotides: 4. Germline loops: CDR1 LGHDT, CDR2 YNNKEL (reference sequence). The CDR3 has 14 amino acids. The chain's CDR3 is CASSPGQGPYEQYF. The CDR3 nucleotides read TGTGCCAGCAGCCCCGGACAGGGACCCTACGAGCAGTACTTC.

V usage is TRBV3-1 (or the pseudogene TRBV3-2) and J usage is TRBJ1-2, with TRBD1 as a possible D gene (6 bases). The germline CDR1 and CDR2 sequences are LGHDT and YNNKEL (reference sequence). The CDR3 loop spans 12 amino acids. V gave up 3 bases and J gave up 6 bases, with 8 bases separating them. CDR3 protein: CASSQSGDGYTF. The CDR3 nucleotides are TGTGCCAGCAGCCAGTCAGGGGATGGCTACACCTTC.

This sequence joins TRBV4-2 and TRBJ2-3, with D uncertain. The V and J ends lost 0 bases and 2 bases respectively, with 9 bases between them. CDR3 length equals 15 residues. CDR1 and CDR2 from the germline V gene are LGHNA and YNFKEQ. CDR3 bases: TGTGCCAGCAGCCAAGATGACTCGCTCACAGATACGCAGTATTTT. It is translated as CASSQDDSLTDTQYF.

The chain employs TRBV18 and TRBJ2-7; D is uncertain. Germline V gene lookup returns CDR1 KGHSH and CDR2 LQKENI. The CDR3 runs to 12 residues. Trimming took off 3 bases at V and 7 bases at J, with 10 bases between the two ends. CDR3 in DNA: TGTGCCAGCTCACCGACATCGCTAGAGCAGTACTTC. Protein sequence: CASSPTSLEQYF.

The V gene is TRBV7-9, the J gene TRBJ1-1; 7 bases align to TRBD1. Germline assignment: CDR1 SEHNR and CDR2 FQNEAQ (reference sequence). V gave up 5 bases and J gave up 2 bases; unmatched junction bases: 11. This CDR3 spans 16 amino acids. CDR3 DNA sequence: TGTGCCAGCAGCGCCCCAGGGGGGTTGGGCAACACTGAAGCTTTCTTT. Translation: CASSAPGGLGNTEAFF.

This rearrangement joins TRBV6-6 to TRBJ2-7; D possibly corresponds to TRBD1 (5 bases). Germline CDR1 MNHNY, CDR2 SVGAGI (reference sequence). The CDR3 covers 13 residues. V shed 2 bases and J shed 3 bases, with 8 bases lying between them. The CDR3 DNA follows: TGTGCCAGCAGTTACAGGGGAATCTACGAGCAGTACTTC. Translating it yields CASSYRGIYEQYF.

The genes are TRBV2 and TRBJ2-1; TRBD1 might be the D (6 bases). Trimming pared 2 bases from V and 15 bases from J, leaving 14 bases between. The CDR3 is 12 amino acids. CDR1 and CDR2 (germline): SNHLY, FYNNEI. In nucleotides, the CDR3 is TGTGCCAGCAGTGAATTTAGGGGGATATGGTTCTTC. It yields the protein CASSEFRGIWFF.

The rearrangement uses TRBV9 and TRBJ2-7, with unresolved D. V was pared by 4 bases and J by 3 bases, with 17 bases between. This CDR3 is 15 amino acids long. From germline, CDR1 is SGDLS and CDR2 YYNGEE. The DNA of the CDR3 is TGTGCCAGCAGCCCCGAGCCCCCGCGGTACTACGAGCAGTACTTC. It codes for CASSPEPPRYYEQYF.